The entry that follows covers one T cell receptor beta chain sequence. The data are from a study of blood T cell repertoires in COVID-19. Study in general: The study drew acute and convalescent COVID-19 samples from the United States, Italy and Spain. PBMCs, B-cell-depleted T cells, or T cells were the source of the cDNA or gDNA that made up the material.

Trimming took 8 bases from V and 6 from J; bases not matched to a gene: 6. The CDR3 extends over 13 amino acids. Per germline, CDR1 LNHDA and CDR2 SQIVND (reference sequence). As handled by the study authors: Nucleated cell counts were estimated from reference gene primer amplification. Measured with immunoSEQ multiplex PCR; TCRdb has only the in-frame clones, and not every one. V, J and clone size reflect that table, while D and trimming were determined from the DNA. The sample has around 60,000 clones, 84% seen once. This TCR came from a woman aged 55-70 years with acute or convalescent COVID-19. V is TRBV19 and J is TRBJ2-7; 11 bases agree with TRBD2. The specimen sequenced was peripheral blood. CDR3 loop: CASATSGGVEQYF. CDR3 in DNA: TGTGCCAGTGCCACTAGCGGGGGCGTCGAGCAGTACTTC.